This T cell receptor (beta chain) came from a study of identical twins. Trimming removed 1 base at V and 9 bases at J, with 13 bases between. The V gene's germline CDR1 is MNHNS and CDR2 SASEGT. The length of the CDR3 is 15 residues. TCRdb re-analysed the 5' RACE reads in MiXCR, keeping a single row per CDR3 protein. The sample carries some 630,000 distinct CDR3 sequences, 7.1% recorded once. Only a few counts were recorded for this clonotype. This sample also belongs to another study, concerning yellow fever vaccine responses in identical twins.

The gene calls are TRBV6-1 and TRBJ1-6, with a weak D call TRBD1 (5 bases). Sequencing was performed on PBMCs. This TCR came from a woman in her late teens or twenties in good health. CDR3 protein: CASSEGGVGSSPLHF. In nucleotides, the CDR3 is TGTGCCAGCAGTGAAGGAGGGGTTGGGAGTTCACCCCTCCACTTT.